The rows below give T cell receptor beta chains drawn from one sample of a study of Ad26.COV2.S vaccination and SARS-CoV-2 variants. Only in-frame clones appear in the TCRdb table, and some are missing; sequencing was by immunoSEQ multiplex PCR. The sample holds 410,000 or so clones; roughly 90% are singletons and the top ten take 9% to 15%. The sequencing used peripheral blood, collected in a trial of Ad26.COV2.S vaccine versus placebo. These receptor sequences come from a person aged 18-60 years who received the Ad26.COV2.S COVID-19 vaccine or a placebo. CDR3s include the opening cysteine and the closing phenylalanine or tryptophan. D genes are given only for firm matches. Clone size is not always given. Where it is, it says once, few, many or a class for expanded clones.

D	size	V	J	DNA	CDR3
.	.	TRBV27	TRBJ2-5	TGTGCCAGCAGTTTGTGGGGGTACCAAGAGACCCAGTACTTC	CASSLWGYQETQYF
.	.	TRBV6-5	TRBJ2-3	TGTGCCAGCAGCCCCCATAACAACGCAGATACGCAGTATTTT	CASSPHNNADTQYF
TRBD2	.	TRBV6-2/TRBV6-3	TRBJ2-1	TGTGCCAGCAGTTACATTACTAGCGGACTATACAATGAGCAGTTCTTC	CASSYITSGLYNEQFF
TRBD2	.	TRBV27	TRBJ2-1	TGTGCCAGCAGTTTGGGACTAGCAATCGTCAGTGAGCAGTTCTTC	CASSLGLAIVSEQFF
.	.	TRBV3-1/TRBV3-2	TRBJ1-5	TGTGCCAGCAGTTTGGGTTACAATCAGCCCCAGCATTTT	CASSLGYNQPQHF
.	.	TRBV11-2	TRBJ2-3	TGTGCCAGCAGCTCACATCGGGATACGCAGTATTTT	CASSSHRDTQYF
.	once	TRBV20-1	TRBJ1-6	TGCAGTGCTAGTCTATCAGGGAACTCCTATAATTCACCCCTCCACTTT	CSASLSGNSYNSPLHF
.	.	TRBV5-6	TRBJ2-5	TGTGCCAGCAGCCCCGTGGGTACTAGTCACCTTTTGGAGACCCAGTACTTC	CASSPVGTSHLLETQYF
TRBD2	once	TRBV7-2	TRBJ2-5	TGTGCCAGCAGCTCTCCGGGACTACTCCAAGAGACCCAGTACTTC	CASSSPGLLQETQYF
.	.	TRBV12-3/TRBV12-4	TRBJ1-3	TGTGCCAGCAACGGGGCAGCCTTTGACACCATATATTTT	CASNGAAFDTIYF
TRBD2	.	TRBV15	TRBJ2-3	TGTGCCACCAGCAGAGAAGCGGGAGCAACAGATACGCAGTATTTT	CATSREAGATDTQYF
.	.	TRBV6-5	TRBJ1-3	TGTGCCAGCAGTTTGAACGGGGTTCCCGCTGGAAACACCATATATTTT	CASSLNGVPAGNTIYF
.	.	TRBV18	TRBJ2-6	TGTGCCAGCTCACCCAGTCGAATGGGCGTAGGTGGGGCCAACGTCCTGACTTTC	CASSPSRMGVGGANVLTF
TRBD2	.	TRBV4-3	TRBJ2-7	TGCGCCAGCAGCCAAGATTCCAAGCGGGAGTCCCCCTCCTACGAGCAGTACTTC	CASSQDSKRESPSYEQYF
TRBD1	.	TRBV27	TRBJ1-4	TGTGCCAGCAGTCCCGCCCCCGCCAGGGGGAGGGAAAAACTGTTTTTT	CASSPAPARGREKLFF
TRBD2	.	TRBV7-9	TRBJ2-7	TGTGCCAGCAGCCCACAGCGGGAGGGCCTCGAGCAGTACTTC	CASSPQREGLEQYF
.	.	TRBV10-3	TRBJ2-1	TGTGCCATCAGTGAGTCGACGGGGAAGAGCTCCTACAATGAGCAGTTCTTC	CAISESTGKSSYNEQFF
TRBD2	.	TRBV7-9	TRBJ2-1	TGTGCCAGCAGCTCGGGACTAGCGGGAAACAATGAGCAGTTCTTC	CASSSGLAGNNEQFF
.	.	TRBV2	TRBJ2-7	TGTGCCAGCAGTGGACAGGTAGACTACGAGCAGTACTTC	CASSGQVDYEQYF
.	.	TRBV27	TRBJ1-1	TGTGCCAGCAGTACCCCCCGGCGGGGGAACACTGAAGCTTTCTTT	CASSTPRRGNTEAFF
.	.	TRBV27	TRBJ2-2	TGTGCCAGCAGCTTAAGACAGGCGAACACCGGGGAGCTGTTTTTT	CASSLRQANTGELFF
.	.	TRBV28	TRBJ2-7	TGTGCCAGCCAGGGACGGAGCTCCTACGAGCAGTACTTC	CASQGRSSYEQYF